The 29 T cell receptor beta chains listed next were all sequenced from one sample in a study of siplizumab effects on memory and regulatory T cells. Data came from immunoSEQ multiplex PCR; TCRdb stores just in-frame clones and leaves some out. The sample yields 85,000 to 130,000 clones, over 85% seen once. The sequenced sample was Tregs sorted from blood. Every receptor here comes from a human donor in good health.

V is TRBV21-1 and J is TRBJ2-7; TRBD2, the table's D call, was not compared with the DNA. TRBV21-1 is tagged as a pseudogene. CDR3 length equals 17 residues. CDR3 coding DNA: TGTGCCAGCAGCAAAGGGACTAGCGGTTATAGCTCCTACGAGCAGTACTTC. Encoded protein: CASSKGTSGYSSYEQYF.

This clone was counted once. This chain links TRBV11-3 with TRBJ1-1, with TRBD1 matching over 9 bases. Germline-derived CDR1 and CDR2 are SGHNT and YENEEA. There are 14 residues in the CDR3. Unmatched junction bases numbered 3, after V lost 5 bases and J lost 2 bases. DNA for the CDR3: TGTGCCAGCAGCAACAGGGGGCGAAACACTGAAGCTTTCTTT. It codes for CASSNRGRNTEAFF.

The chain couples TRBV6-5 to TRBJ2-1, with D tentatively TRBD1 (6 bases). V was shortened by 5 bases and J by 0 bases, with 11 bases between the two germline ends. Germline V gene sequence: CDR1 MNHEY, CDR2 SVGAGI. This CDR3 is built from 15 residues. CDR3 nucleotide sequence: TGTGCCAGCAGTCGACAGGTTAGCTCCTACAATGAGCAGTTCTTC. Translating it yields CASSRQVSSYNEQFF.

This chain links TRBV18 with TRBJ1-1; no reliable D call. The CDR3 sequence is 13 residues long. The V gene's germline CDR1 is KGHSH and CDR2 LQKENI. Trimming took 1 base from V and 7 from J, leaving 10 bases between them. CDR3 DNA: TGTGCCAGCTCACCACAAGGGCTCGGTGAAGCTTTCTTT. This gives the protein CASSPQGLGEAFF.

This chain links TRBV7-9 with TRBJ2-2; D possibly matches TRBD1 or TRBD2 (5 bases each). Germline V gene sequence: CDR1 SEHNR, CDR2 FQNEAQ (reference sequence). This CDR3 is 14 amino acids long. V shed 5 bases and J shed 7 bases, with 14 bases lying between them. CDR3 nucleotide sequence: TGTGCCAGCAGCCCCCCAGGGCGGGTCGGGGAGCTGTTTTTT. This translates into CASSPPGRVGELFF.

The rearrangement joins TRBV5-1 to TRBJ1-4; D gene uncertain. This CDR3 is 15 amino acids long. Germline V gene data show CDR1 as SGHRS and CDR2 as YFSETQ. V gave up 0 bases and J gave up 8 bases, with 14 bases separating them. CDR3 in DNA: TGCGCCAGCAGCTTGGATGGGAGTCTAGTGGAAAAACTGTTTTTT. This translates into CASSLDGSLVEKLFF.

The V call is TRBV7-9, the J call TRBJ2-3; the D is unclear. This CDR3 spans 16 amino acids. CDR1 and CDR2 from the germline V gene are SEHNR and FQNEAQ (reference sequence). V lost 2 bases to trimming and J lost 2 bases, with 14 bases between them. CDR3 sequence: CASSLLFQAYTDTQYF. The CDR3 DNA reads TGTGCCAGCAGCTTATTGTTCCAGGCATACACAGATACGCAGTATTTT.

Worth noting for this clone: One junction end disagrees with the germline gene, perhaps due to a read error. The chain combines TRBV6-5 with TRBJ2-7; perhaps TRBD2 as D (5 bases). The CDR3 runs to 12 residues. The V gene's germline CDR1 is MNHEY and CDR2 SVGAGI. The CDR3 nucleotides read TGTGCGAGCACGTCCCCGGGATACGAGCAGTACTTC. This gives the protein CASTSPGYEQYF.

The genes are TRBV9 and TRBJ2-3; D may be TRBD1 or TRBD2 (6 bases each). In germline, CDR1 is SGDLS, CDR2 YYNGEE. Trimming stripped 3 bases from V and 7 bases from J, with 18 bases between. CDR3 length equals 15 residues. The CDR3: CASSAWGAVRNTQYF. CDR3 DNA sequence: TGTGCCAGCAGCGCCTGGGGGGCTGTCCGAAATACGCAGTATTTT.

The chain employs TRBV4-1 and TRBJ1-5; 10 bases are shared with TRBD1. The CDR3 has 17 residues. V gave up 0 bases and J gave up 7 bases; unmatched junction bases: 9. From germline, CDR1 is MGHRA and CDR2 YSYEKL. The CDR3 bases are TGCGCCAGCAGCCAAGATGCGCGACAGGGGGCTTGGCAGCCCCAGCATTTT. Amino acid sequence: CASSQDARQGAWQPQHF.

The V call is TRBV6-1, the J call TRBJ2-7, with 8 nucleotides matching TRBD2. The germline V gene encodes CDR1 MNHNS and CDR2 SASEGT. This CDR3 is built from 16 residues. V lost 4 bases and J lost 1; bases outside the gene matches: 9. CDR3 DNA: TGTGCCAGCAGTGTTATCGGGGGGGCTTTTTCCTACGAGCAGTACTTC. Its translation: CASSVIGGAFSYEQYF.

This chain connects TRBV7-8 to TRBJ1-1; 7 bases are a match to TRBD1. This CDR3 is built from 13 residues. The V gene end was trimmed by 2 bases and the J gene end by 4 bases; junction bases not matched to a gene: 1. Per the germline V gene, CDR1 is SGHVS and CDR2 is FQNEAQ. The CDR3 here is CASSLPGGTEAFF. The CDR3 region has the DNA TGTGCCAGCAGCTTACCAGGGGGCACTGAAGCTTTCTTT.

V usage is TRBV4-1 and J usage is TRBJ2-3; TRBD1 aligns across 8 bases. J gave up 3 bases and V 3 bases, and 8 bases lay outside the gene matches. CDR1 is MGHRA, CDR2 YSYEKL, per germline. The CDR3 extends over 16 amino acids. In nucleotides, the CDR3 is TGCGCCAGCAGCCAGGAGAGGCAGGGGGCTACAGATACGCAGTATTTT. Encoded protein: CASSQERQGATDTQYF.

The DNA for the CDR3 is TGTGCCTGGAGCACAGACAGGGGCTACGAGCAGTACTTC. Amino acids: CAWSTDRGYEQYF. The chain combines TRBV30 with TRBJ2-7, with 8 bases identical to TRBD1. J lost 3 bases, V lost 3 bases, and 4 bases had no gene match. Per germline, CDR1 GTSNPN and CDR2 SVGIG (reference sequence). This CDR3 has 13 residues.

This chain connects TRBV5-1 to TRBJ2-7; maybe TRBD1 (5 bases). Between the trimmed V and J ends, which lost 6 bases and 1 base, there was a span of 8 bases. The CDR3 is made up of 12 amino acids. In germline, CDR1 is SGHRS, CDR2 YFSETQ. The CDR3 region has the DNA TGCGCCAGCACTGGACAATCCTACGAGCAGTACTTC. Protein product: CASTGQSYEQYF.

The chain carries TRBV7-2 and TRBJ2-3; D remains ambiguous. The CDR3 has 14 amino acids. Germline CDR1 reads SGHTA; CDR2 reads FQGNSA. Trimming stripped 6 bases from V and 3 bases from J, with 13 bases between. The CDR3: CASRRVGTTDTQYF. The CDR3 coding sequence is TGTGCCAGCAGGCGAGTGGGCACTACAGATACGCAGTATTTT.

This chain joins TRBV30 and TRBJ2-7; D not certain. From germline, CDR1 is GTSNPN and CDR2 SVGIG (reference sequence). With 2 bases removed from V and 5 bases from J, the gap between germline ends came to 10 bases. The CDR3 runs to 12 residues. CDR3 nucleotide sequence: TGTGCCTGGAGTTCACTGGGGAACGAGCAGTACTTC. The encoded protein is CAWSSLGNEQYF.

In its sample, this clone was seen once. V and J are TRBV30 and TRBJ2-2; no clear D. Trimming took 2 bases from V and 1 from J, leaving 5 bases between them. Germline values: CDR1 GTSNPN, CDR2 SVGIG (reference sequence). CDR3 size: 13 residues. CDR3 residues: CAWSPRNTGELFF. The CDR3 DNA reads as TGTGCCTGGAGTCCGCGGAACACCGGGGAGCTGTTTTTT.

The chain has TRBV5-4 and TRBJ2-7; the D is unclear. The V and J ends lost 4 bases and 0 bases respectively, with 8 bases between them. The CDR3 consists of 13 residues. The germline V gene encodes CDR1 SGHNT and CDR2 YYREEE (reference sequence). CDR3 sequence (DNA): TGTGCCAGCAGCGTGACCAGCTCCTACGAGCAGTACTTC. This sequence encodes CASSVTSSYEQYF.

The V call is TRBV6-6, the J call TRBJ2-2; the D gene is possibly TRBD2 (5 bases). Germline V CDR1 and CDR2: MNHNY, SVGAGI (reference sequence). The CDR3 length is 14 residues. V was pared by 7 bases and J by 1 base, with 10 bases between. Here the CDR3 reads CASMVARNTGELFF. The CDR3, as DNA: TGTGCCAGCATGGTAGCGAGGAACACCGGGGAGCTGTTTTTT.

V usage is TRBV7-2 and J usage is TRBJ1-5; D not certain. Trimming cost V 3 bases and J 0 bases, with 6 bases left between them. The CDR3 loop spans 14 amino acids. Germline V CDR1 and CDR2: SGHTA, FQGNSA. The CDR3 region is CASSLVPSNQPQHF. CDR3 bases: TGTGCCAGCAGCTTGGTACCTAGCAATCAGCCCCAGCATTTT.

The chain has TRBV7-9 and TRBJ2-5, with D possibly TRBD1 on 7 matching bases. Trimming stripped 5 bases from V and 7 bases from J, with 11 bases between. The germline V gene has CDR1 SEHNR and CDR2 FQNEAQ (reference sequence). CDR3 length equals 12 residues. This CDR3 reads CASSRQGGTQYF. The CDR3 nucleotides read TGTGCCAGCAGCCGTCAGGGGGGGACCCAGTACTTC.

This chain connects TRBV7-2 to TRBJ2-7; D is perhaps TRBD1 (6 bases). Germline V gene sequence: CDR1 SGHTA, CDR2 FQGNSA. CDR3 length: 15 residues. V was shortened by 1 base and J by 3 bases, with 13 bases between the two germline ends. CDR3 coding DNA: TGTGCCAGCAGCTTAGTCGGACAGTTAAGCTACGAGCAGTACTTC. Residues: CASSLVGQLSYEQYF.

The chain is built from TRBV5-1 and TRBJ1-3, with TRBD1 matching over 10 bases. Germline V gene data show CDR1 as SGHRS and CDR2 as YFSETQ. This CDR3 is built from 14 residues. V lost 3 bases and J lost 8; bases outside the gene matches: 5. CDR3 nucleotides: TGCGCCAGCAGCTGGGGGGACAGGGGATACACCATATATTTT. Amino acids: CASSWGDRGYTIYF.

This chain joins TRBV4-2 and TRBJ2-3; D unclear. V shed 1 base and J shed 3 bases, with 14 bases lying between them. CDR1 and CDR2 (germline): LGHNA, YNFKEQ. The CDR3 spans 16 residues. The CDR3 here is CASSQVFGMTTDTQYF. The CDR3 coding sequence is TGTGCCAGCAGCCAAGTTTTCGGCATGACGACAGATACGCAGTATTTT.

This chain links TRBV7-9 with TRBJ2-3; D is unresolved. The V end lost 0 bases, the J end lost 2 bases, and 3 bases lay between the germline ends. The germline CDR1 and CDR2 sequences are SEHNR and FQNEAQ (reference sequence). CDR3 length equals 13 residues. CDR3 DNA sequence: TGTGCCAGCAGCTTAGCGGCCACAGATACGCAGTATTTT. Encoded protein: CASSLAATDTQYF.

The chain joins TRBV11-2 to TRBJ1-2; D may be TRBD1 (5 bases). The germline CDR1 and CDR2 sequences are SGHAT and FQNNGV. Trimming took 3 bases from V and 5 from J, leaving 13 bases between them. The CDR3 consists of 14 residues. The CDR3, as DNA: TGTGCCAGCAGCTTCGCCAGGGAGGGATATGGCTACACCTTC. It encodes CASSFAREGYGYTF.

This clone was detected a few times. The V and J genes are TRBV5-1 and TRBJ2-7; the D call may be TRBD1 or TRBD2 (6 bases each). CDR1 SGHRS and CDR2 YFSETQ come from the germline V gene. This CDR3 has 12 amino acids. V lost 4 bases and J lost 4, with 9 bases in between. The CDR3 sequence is CASSGGGYEQYF. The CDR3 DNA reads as TGCGCCAGCAGCGGAGGGGGTTACGAGCAGTACTTC. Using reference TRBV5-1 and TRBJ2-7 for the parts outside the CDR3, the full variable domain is KAGVTQTPRYLIKTRGQQVTLSCSPISGHRSVSWYQQTPGQGLQFLFEYFSETQRNKGNFPGRFSGRQFSNSRSEMNVSTLELGDSALYLCASSGGGYEQYFGPGTRLTVT.

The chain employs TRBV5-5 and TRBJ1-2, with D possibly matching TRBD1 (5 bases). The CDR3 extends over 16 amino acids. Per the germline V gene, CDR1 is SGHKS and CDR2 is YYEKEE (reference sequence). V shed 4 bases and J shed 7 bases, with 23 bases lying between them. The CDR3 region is CASSHLTHLEGPGYTF. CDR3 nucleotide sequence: TGTGCCAGCAGCCATTTGACACATCTCGAGGGACCTGGCTACACCTTC.